This T cell receptor beta chain was recorded in a study of blood T cell repertoires in COVID-19. At the level of the study: Whether acute or convalescent, the COVID-19 samples came from the United States, Italy and Spain. Sources were T cells, B-cell-depleted T cells, or PBMCs; the material itself was cDNA or gDNA.

Sequenced by immunoSEQ multiplex PCR; TCRdb stores in-frame clones only, minus some. Of some 160,000 clones in the sample, about 83% were seen once. Trimming removed 5 bases from V and 1 base from J; junction bases left unmatched: 6. The germline V gene has CDR1 LNHDA and CDR2 SQIVND (reference sequence). The CDR3 covers 16 residues. V usage is TRBV19 and J usage is TRBJ1-5; TRBD1 matches 9 bases. The origin of this receptor is an older woman with COVID-19, enrolled during active disease. Sequencing was performed on peripheral blood. This CDR3 is CASSRGGTGSNQPQHF. The CDR3 bases are TGTGCCAGTAGTCGGGGCGGGACAGGGAGCAATCAGCCCCAGCATTTT. The whole variable domain, remainder taken from reference TRBV19 and TRBJ1-5, is DGGITQSPKYLFRKEGQNVTLSCEQNLNHDAMYWYRQDPGQGLRLIYYSQIVNDFQKGDIAEGYSVSREKKESFPLTVTSAQKNPTAFYLCASSRGGTGSNQPQHFGDGTRLSIL.